This T cell receptor beta chain was recorded in a study of prognosis after radiotherapy for stage I lung cancer. Whole-study results and caveats: Patients with distant metastases had lower Shannon entropy after stereotactic body radiation therapy.

Remarks on this clonotype: Its antigen is as yet unknown.

CDR1 MNHEY and CDR2 SVGEGT come from the germline V gene. Trimming removed 0 bases from V and 3 bases from J, with 15 bases in between. This CDR3 is built from 18 residues. Two rounds of multiplex PCR amplified TCR beta CDR3 from genomic DNA. Primers specific to each TRBV and TRBJ gene drove first-round PCR. Via MiXCR, TCRdb re-called the multiplex PCR reads, giving one row per CDR3 protein. The sample contains around 20,000 distinct CDR3 sequences, around 50% of which appear only once. Two time points each involved a draw of approximately 6.4 milliliters of peripheral blood. The sample here was PBMCs, taken before or after stereotactic body radiation therapy (not recorded which). The chain carries TRBV6-2 or TRBV6-3 and TRBJ2-6; a possible D gene is TRBD2 (6 bases). This TCR derives from a donor at least 50 years old with non-small cell lung cancer. The CDR3 is CASSYSTGVRYGANVLTF. CDR3 DNA sequence: TGTGCCAGCAGTTACTCGACGGGGGTTAGATATGGGGCCAACGTCCTGACTTTC.